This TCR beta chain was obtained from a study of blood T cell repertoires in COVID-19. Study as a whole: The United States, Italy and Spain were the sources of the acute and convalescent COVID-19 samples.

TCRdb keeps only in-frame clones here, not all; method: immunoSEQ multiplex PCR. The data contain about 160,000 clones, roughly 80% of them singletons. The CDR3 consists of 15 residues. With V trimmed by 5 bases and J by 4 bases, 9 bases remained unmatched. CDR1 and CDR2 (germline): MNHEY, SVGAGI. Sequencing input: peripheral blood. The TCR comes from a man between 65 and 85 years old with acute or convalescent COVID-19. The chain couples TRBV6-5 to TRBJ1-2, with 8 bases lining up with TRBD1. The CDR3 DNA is TGTGCCAGCAGTCTCACAGGGGGGAAACTCTATGGCTACACCTTC. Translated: CASSLTGGKLYGYTF.